This T cell receptor beta chain was recorded in a study of T-cell memory formation after mild COVID-19. There are 13 residues in the CDR3. Trimming removed 2 bases from V and 1 base from J, with 5 bases in between. Germline CDR1 MNHEY, CDR2 SVGAGI. TCRdb ran MiXCR on the 5' RACE reads and lists one entry per CDR3 protein. This table holds 300,000 to 400,000 distinct CDR3 sequences, 20% to 25% found once. This chain uses TRBV6-5 with TRBJ2-5, with unresolved D. The receptor's source is an adult woman who had mild COVID-19 (a few samples of this study predate the infection). Cell type and time point are not known. The material sequenced was PBMCs or a T cell subset sorted from them (not recorded which). The CDR3 coding sequence is TGTGCCAGCAGTTACACGTTCCAAGAGACCCAGTACTTC. This codes for CASSYTFQETQYF.